Listed below are T cell receptor beta chains from one sample, sequenced in a study of blood T cells in healthy people across ages. TCRdb recomputed calls from the 5' RACE reads with MiXCR, one row per CDR3 protein. The sample yields 850,000 to 1,300,000 distinct CDR3 sequences, 40% to 50% seen once. The sample was blood. The source is a woman between 55 and 75 years old in good health. Each CDR3 is given with its conserved first and last residue. A D gene is named only where the DNA matches it firmly. Part of the rows lack a size; the others show once, few, many or a class for expanded clones.

-	TRBV14	TRBJ2-5	TRBD2	TGTGCCAGCAGCCAAAATTCCGGGACTAGCCGGGAGACCCAGTACTTC	CASSQNSGTSRETQYF
-	TRBV9	TRBJ2-7	TRBD1	TGTGCCAGCAGCGACGGGACAGCGCCCGAGCAGTACTTC	CASSDGTAPEQYF
-	TRBV2	TRBJ2-6	TRBD1	TGTGCCAGCAGTCAAACAGGGGGCGGTGGGGCCAACGTCCTGACTTTC	CASSQTGGGGANVLTF
-	TRBV7-8	TRBJ1-2	-	TGTGCCAGCAGCCCCAGGACTGGGGCCGCGGACTATGGCTACACCTTC	CASSPRTGAADYGYTF
few	TRBV19	TRBJ1-1	TRBD1	TGTGCCAGTAGTATTGGTTTGGGGACAGGGGGCGGGAGACGGAAGAACACTGAAGCTTTCTTT	CASSIGLGTGGGRRKNTEAFF
-	TRBV24-1	TRBJ2-3	TRBD1	TGTGCCACCAGTGATTTCGACAGGGGAGGCACAGATACGCAGTATTTT	CATSDFDRGGTDTQYF
-	TRBV28	TRBJ1-5	-	TGTGCCAGCACCCTTGAGAGGGGAAGGGTCAATCAGCCCCAGCATTTT	CASTLERGRVNQPQHF
few	TRBV12-3/TRBV12-4	TRBJ2-7	TRBD2	TGTGCCAGCAGTTACCTTCTAGCGGGAGGGAAATCCTACGAGCAGTACTTC	CASSYLLAGGKSYEQYF
-	TRBV6-2/TRBV6-3	TRBJ2-1	TRBD2	TGTGCCAGCAGAAATACGGGACTAGCTCGGTACAATGAGCAGTTCTTC	CASRNTGLARYNEQFF
-	TRBV7-3	TRBJ2-1	TRBD2	TGTGCCAGCAGCTCCACCGGACTAGCGGGAGGGGATGAGCAGTTCTTC	CASSSTGLAGGDEQFF
few	TRBV11-2	TRBJ2-3	TRBD2	TGTGCCAGCAGCTTAGGCCGGACTAGTCCCTCGCAGTATTTT	CASSLGRTSPSQYF
-	TRBV29-1	TRBJ2-1	-	TGCAGCGTGGTGGGACCCTACAATGAGCAGTTCTTC	CSVVGPYNEQFF
few	TRBV25-1	TRBJ1-2	TRBD1	TGTGCCAGCAGTGCGCCGACAGGGGGGGTCTATGGCTACACCTTC	CASSAPTGGVYGYTF
-	TRBV4-1	TRBJ2-7	TRBD1	TGCGCCAGCAGCCAAGTCGGACAGGGGGCAGTTTACGAGCAGTACTTC	CASSQVGQGAVYEQYF
few	TRBV6-5	TRBJ1-4	TRBD1	TGTGCCAGTATAGACAGGGGGGGTGAAAAACTGTTTTTT	CASIDRGGEKLFF
-	TRBV20-1	TRBJ1-2	-	TGCAGTGCTCCTTATAACTATGGCTACACCTTC	CSAPYNYGYTF
-	TRBV20-1	TRBJ2-3	-	TGCAGTGGTAAGGGCGCGACAGATACGCAGTATTTT	CSGKGATDTQYF
once	TRBV7-2	TRBJ2-7	-	TGTGCCAGCAGCCGAAGACAGGTTCAGTACGAGCAGTACTTC	CASSRRQVQYEQYF
many	TRBV28	TRBJ2-1	TRBD1	TGTGCCAGCAGCCAGGGGGCCTACAATGAGCAGTTCTTC	CASSQGAYNEQFF
few	TRBV6-6	TRBJ2-1	TRBD2	TGTGCCAGCAGTTTAACCGGGACTAGCGAACATGAGCAGTTCTTC	CASSLTGTSEHEQFF
-	TRBV4-1	TRBJ2-7	TRBD2	TGCGCCAGCAGCCAGACTAGCGGGAGGTGCGAGCAGTACTTC	CASSQTSGRCEQYF
few	TRBV3-1	TRBJ2-7	-	TGTGCCAGCAGCCAAGCCGGGAGTGCAGAGTACGAGCAGTACTTC	CASSQAGSAEYEQYF
few	TRBV6-5	TRBJ1-4	TRBD1	TGTGCCAGCAGTTACCAGAACCGGGACAGGGGGATTGTGGTTGAAAAACTGTTTTTT	CASSYQNRDRGIVVEKLFF
few	TRBV20-1	TRBJ2-1	TRBD1	TGCAGTGCTAGAGTAACACAGGGGGATGCCGGTGAGCAGTTCTTC	CSARVTQGDAGEQFF
few	TRBV4-1	TRBJ2-4	TRBD2	TGCGCCAGCAGCCTAACAGGGACTAGCGGGACCAATCTAGCCAAAAACATTCAGTACTTC	CASSLTGTSGTNLAKNIQYF
-	TRBV20-1	TRBJ2-1	-	TGCAGTGCTAGAGTTCTAAGGGGAGTTGAGCAGTTCTTC	CSARVLRGVEQFF
few	TRBV24-1	TRBJ2-3	-	TGTGCCACCAGCGACCTGGATACGCAGTATTTT	CATSDLDTQYF
-	TRBV3-1	TRBJ2-5	TRBD2	TGTGCCAGCAGCCAAGTAGGGCTAGCGGGACAATTCGATGCTCGGGAGACCCAGTACTTC	CASSQVGLAGQFDARETQYF
-	TRBV27	TRBJ2-7	TRBD1	TGTGCCAGCAGTGGATATAGGGACAGGGGGCCCTACGAGCAGTACTTC	CASSGYRDRGPYEQYF
-	TRBV12-3/TRBV12-4	TRBJ1-2	-	TGTGCCAGCAGTTTACTTGGACAGCATGGCTACACCTTC	CASSLLGQHGYTF
many	TRBV28	TRBJ2-7	TRBD2	TGTGCCAGCAGTTTCGTAGCGGGAACTGACGAGCAGTACTTC	CASSFVAGTDEQYF
-	TRBV11-2	TRBJ2-1	-	TGTGCCAGCAGCTTAGATAAGTATGAGCAGTTCTTC	CASSLDKYEQFF
-	TRBV29-1	TRBJ1-1	-	TGCAGTCCTGGCGGGGTCACTGAAGTTTTCTTT	CSPGGVTEVFF
-	TRBV29-1	TRBJ1-1	-	-	CSVESWAGGAAIAGPFF
-	TRBV7-9	TRBJ2-3	TRBD2	TGTGCCAGCAGCCCGTCCCCAGCGGGAAGTGGGACAGATACGCAGTATTTT	CASSPSPAGSGTDTQYF
-	TRBV29-1	TRBJ2-1	TRBD2	TGCGTAGAGGGGACTAGCAGAAATGAGCAGTTCTTC	CVEGTSRNEQFF
-	TRBV12-3/TRBV12-4	TRBJ2-1	-	TGTGCCAGCAGTGTCGCGGGACCCGTGAATGAGCAGTTCTTC	CASSVAGPVNEQFF
-	TRBV5-1	TRBJ2-7	-	TGCGCCAGCAGCTTGGTCCAGCCCCCCTACGAGCAGTACTTC	CASSLVQPPYEQYF
few	TRBV18	TRBJ2-3	-	TGTGCCAGCTCACCGAAAGGGAATACGCAGTATTTT	CASSPKGNTQYF
many	TRBV2	TRBJ2-6	TRBD1	TGTGCCAGCAGACAGGGGCACTCTGGGGCCAACGTCCTGACTTTC	CASRQGHSGANVLTF
-	TRBV5-8	TRBJ1-2	TRBD1	TGTGCCAGCAGCACCGGGACAGATGGCTACACCTTC	CASSTGTDGYTF
-	TRBV6-6	TRBJ2-3	-	TGTGCCAGCAGTTACTCGAAACAGACAGATACGCAGTATTTT	CASSYSKQTDTQYF
-	TRBV27	TRBJ2-7	-	TGTGCCAGCAGCCCCCCCAGGGGACAAATCTACGAGCAGTACTTC	CASSPPRGQIYEQYF
few	TRBV29-1	TRBJ2-1	-	TGCAGCGTTGGAGGGGTCTCCTACAATGAGCAGTTCTTC	CSVGGVSYNEQFF
-	TRBV12-3/TRBV12-4	TRBJ2-7	-	TGTGCCAGCAGTTTAGAGCGCGTTTTCTCCTACGAGCAGTACTTC	CASSLERVFSYEQYF
-	TRBV19	TRBJ2-1	-	TGTGCCAGTAGTATGGGGTACAATGAGCAGTTCTTC	CASSMGYNEQFF
-	TRBV6-1	TRBJ2-7	TRBD2	TGTGCCAGCAATAGCGGGAGCTACGAGCAGTACTTC	CASNSGSYEQYF
-	TRBV5-5	TRBJ1-2	-	TGTGCCAGCACCCCGGAGCGGGGCGCGGATGGCTACACCTTC	CASTPERGADGYTF
-	TRBV20-1	TRBJ2-7	TRBD2	TGCAGTGCTAGAGATCTATCCGGCCGAGCGGGATCCTCCTACGAGCAGTACTTC	CSARDLSGRAGSSYEQYF
few	TRBV5-5	TRBJ1-2	-	TGTGCCAGCAGCTGGCGGACAGATTTCTCCTATGGCTACACCTTC	CASSWRTDFSYGYTF
-	TRBV6-1	TRBJ2-1	TRBD1	TGTGCCAGCAGTGAAGCGCTTCCGGGGACAGGGTCCTACAATGAGCAGTTCTTC	CASSEALPGTGSYNEQFF